This TCR beta chain came from a study of blood T cell repertoires in COVID-19. In the original analysis: It was from reference gene primer amplification that nucleated cell counts were estimated. Profiling relied on immunoSEQ multiplex PCR, and the TCRdb table lists in-frame clones only, not all of them. The V and J calls and clone size come from that table; D and trimming were worked out from the DNA. This table has under 400,000 clones, 80% to 90% appearing once. Germline assignment: CDR1 MDHEN and CDR2 SYDVKM. The CDR3 sequence is 14 residues long. Trimming took 3 bases from V and 13 from J; bases not matched to a gene: 11.

Sequencing used peripheral blood. The rearrangement joins TRBV28 to TRBJ2-2, with TRBD2 matching over 7 bases. The receptor was isolated from a young woman with COVID-19, enrolled during active disease. CDR3: CASSLVAGLGGLFF. CDR3 bases: TGTGCCAGCAGTTTGGTGGCAGGACTAGGTGGGCTGTTTTTT.